This T cell receptor (beta chain) was obtained from a study of response to subunit inactivated influenza vaccine. Points from the study as a whole: The authors suggested that few new T cells are recruited per seasonal influenza vaccination.

TCRdb redid the calling of the RT-PCR reads with MiXCR, one entry per CDR3 protein. The sample has fewer than 250,000 distinct CDR3 sequences; around 14% are singletons. Comment on this clonotype: What it recognizes is unknown. A read error may account for a junction end that differs from germline.

Per germline, CDR1 WNHNN and CDR2 SYGVQD (reference sequence). The CDR3 sequence is 11 residues long. The gene calls are TRBV10-1 and TRBJ2-7; tentatively, D is TRBD1 (5 bases). Sequences were derived from CD8+ T cells sorted from PBMCs, sampled around 5 days after vaccination. The receptor was derived from a man over 45 who received an inactivated influenza vaccine. The DNA for the CDR3 is TGCGCCAGCTCAGAAGGGGCAGTGGTCGTCTTC. It specifies CASSEGAVVVF.